This T cell receptor (beta chain) derives from a study of T cells in women clearing cervical HPV infection. As concerns this clone: The antigen is not known. The read terminates 3 residues ahead of where the CDR3 ends, so the germline J gene completes it.

Study-wide findings and caveats: CIN3+ cases had significantly higher TCR repertoire richness than controls, but evenness did not differ.

V lost 6 bases to trimming and J lost 9 bases; unmatched junction nucleotides: 4. CDR3 length equals 13 residues. CDR1 LNHDA and CDR2 SQIVND come from the germline V gene (reference sequence). Only in-frame clones appear in the TCRdb table, and some are missing; sequencing was by immunoSEQ multiplex PCR. In total, the table holds approximately 30,000 clones. The rearrangement uses TRBV19 and TRBJ2-1; 11 bases agree with TRBD2. The sequenced material came from blood buffy coat. The receptor's source is a woman aged 18-70 years with a cervical HPV16 infection that either progressed to CIN3+ or cleared (not recorded which). The CDR3 sequence: CASRLAGVSEQFF. The CDR3 bases that were read are TGTGCCAGTAGACTAGCGGGAGTAAGTGAG.